A selection of T cell receptor beta chains follows, all from one sample in a study of OX40 agonist ivuxolimab in advanced cancers. TCRdb's copy holds only in-frame clones and misses some; the assay was immunoSEQ multiplex PCR. Altogether 20,000 or so clones are present, more than 70% being singletons, with the ten largest covering about 32%. Material: CD4+ or CD8+ T cells sorted from blood, obtained in a trial of the OX40 agonist ivuxolimab. These receptors came from an adult with an advanced solid tumor such as melanoma, head and neck, liver or kidney cancer. Each CDR3 is given with its conserved first and last residue. A D gene is named only where the DNA matches it firmly. Clone size is shown for a subset of rows, as once, few, many or a class of expanded clone.

>17|TRBJ2-1|-|-|TRBV7-6
TGTGCCAGCAGCTCTAGTCTGGGAGTAGGTTCCTACAATGAGCAGTTCTTC
CASSSSLGVGSYNEQFF
>15|TRBJ1-2|-|-|TRBV5-1
TGCGCCAGCAGCTTGGCAGGCAGGGAAAACTATGGCTACACCTTC
CASSLAGRENYGYTF
>12|TRBJ2-2|-|-|TRBV6-5
TGTGCCAGCAGCTACTCGAACGGGGAGCTGTTTTTT
CASSYSNGELFF
>11|TRBJ2-1|once|-|TRBV6-4
TGTGCCACCAAAAAATACAATGAGCAGTTCTTC
CATKKYNEQFF
>13|TRBJ1-1|-|-|TRBV5-1
TGCGCCAGCAGCATGTACACGAACACTGAAGCTTTCTTT
CASSMYTNTEAFF
>20|TRBJ2-5|-|-|TRBV10-3
TGTGCCATCAGTGAGTCGAGGGCCTTAGCGACTGATTTGGGCCAAGAGACCCAGTACTTC
CAISESRALATDLGQETQYF
>13|TRBJ1-1|few|TRBD1|TRBV27
TGTGCCAGCAGTCTCCAGGGGGGCACTGAAGCTTTCTTT
CASSLQGGTEAFF
>17|TRBJ2-1|-|TRBD2|TRBV7-9
TGTGCCAGCAGCTTACCAATAGCGGGTAACTCCTACAATGAGCAGTTCTTC
CASSLPIAGNSYNEQFF
>19|TRBJ2-5|-|TRBD2|TRBV5-6
TGTGCCAGCAGCTTGCCCGGATTAGCGGGGCCGGTCTTAGGGGAGACCCAGTACTTC
CASSLPGLAGPVLGETQYF
>16|TRBJ2-1|-|TRBD2|TRBV9
TGTGCCAGCAGCGCCAGAGCAGGTGGGGGAGGGGATGAGCAGTTCTTC
CASSARAGGGGDEQFF
>16|TRBJ2-3|-|-|TRBV7-9
TGTGCCAGCAGCTTCGATCCCAGCCCACTTGGTGATACGCAGTATTTT
CASSFDPSPLGDTQYF
>15|TRBJ2-1|-|-|TRBV10-1
TGCGCCAGCAGTGAGTCCGTTGGATTCGGTAATGAGCAGTTCTTC
CASSESVGFGNEQFF
>12|TRBJ2-3|-|-|TRBV10-3
TGTGCCATCAGTGAGCTTCCAGATACGCAGTATTTT
CAISELPDTQYF
>15|TRBJ2-7|once|TRBD2|TRBV4-1
TGCGCCAGCAGCCAAGGGAGCGGGAGTTGGTACGAGCAGTACTTC
CASSQGSGSWYEQYF
>11|TRBJ1-1|-|-|TRBV7-6
TGTGCCAGCAGCTCCTCAGCTGAAGCTTTCTTT
CASSSSAEAFF
>16|TRBJ1-6|-|-|TRBV7-8
TGTGCCAGCAGCTTAAAGCCTGCAGGGGCTGATTCACCCCTCCACTTT
CASSLKPAGADSPLHF
>18|TRBJ2-2|-|TRBD2|TRBV7-6
TGTGCCAGCAGCTTAGCGCCACTAGCGGGCCCGGTCGCCGGGGAGCTGTTTTTT
CASSLAPLAGPVAGELFF
>15|TRBJ2-3|-|-|TRBV7-7
TGTGCCAGCAGCTCGGACAGCTCTAGCACAGATACGCAGTATTTT
CASSSDSSSTDTQYF
>14|TRBJ2-7|-|-|TRBV9
TGTGCCAGCAGCGTAGGAGCAGCCCCCTACGAGCAGTACTTC
CASSVGAAPYEQYF
>12|TRBJ2-7|few|-|TRBV7-2
TGTGCCAGCAGCTTGCTAGCGATCGAGCAGTACTTC
CASSLLAIEQYF
>14|TRBJ1-5|-|-|TRBV6-5
TGTGCCAGCAGTGGGGCCGGGGCCGAGGGTCCCCAGCATTTT
CASSGAGAEGPQHF
>12|TRBJ2-3|-|-|TRBV9
TGTGCCAGCAGCGAAGACTCAGATACGCAGTATTTT
CASSEDSDTQYF
>13|TRBJ1-2|-|TRBD1|TRBV25-1
TGTGCCAGCATCATTTTAGGACAGGGAGGCTTTACCTTC
CASIILGQGGFTF
>14|TRBJ2-2|-|-|TRBV7-6
TGTGCCAGCAGCTTAAACTTAGGCACCGGGGAGCTGTTTTTT
CASSLNLGTGELFF
>14|TRBJ2-7|-|-|TRBV4-1
TGCGCCAGCAGCCAACTACAGGGACCCTACGAGCAGTACTTC
CASSQLQGPYEQYF
>15|TRBJ2-1|-|TRBD2|TRBV7-9
TGTGCCAGCAGCGCGCAGACTAGCGAGAACAATGAGCAGTTCTTC
CASSAQTSENNEQFF
>15|TRBJ1-3|-|-|TRBV7-9
TGTGCCAGCAGTTCAGCCAGGGTCGCTGGAAACACCATATATTTT
CASSSARVAGNTIYF
>11|TRBJ1-4|few|-|TRBV7-6
TGTGCCAGCAGCACGGGGGAAAAACTGTTTTTT
CASSTGEKLFF
>16|TRBJ2-1|-|-|TRBV9
TGTGCCAGCAGCGCAACCACGGGGATCTCCTACAATGAGCAGTTCTTC
CASSATTGISYNEQFF
>15|TRBJ2-3|-|TRBD2|TRBV11-1
TGTGCCAGCAGCTTCCCTAGCGGGAGTTTGGATACGCAGTATTTT
CASSFPSGSLDTQYF
>18|TRBJ2-1|-|TRBD2|TRBV5-1
TGCGCCAGCAGCTGGTTAGCGGGAGGGACTCTTTCCTACAATGAGCAGTTCTTC
CASSWLAGGTLSYNEQFF
>15|TRBJ2-1|-|-|TRBV11-2
TGTGCCAGCAGCCCCCCGATCGTACTCTACAATGAGCAGTTCTTC
CASSPPIVLYNEQFF
>15|TRBJ1-2|medium-sized|TRBD1|TRBV30
TGTGCCTGGAGTGTTAAGGGGGCATACGGCTATGGCTACACCTTC
CAWSVKGAYGYGYTF
>15|TRBJ2-5|-|TRBD2|TRBV19
TGTGCCAGTAGTGCCCTAGCGGGCCAACAAGAGACCCAGTACTTC
CASSALAGQQETQYF
>18|TRBJ2-1|-|TRBD2|TRBV9
TGTGCCAGCAGCGTAGTATCAGGACTAGCGGGAATTTACAATGAGCAGTTCTTC
CASSVVSGLAGIYNEQFF
>13|TRBJ2-7|-|TRBD2|TRBV19
TGTGCCAGTAATGTAGCGGGATCGTCGGAGCAGTACTTC
CASNVAGSSEQYF
>17|TRBJ2-1|-|-|TRBV15
TGTGCCACCAGCGGAGGGGGCGGGACTGGCTCCTACAATGAGCAGTTCTTC
CATSGGGGTGSYNEQFF
>14|TRBJ2-7|few|-|TRBV9
TGTGCCAGCAGCGTAGCGGACTCTTTCTACGAGCAGTACTTC
CASSVADSFYEQYF
>18|TRBJ2-1|-|TRBD2|TRBV11-2
TGTGCCAGCAGCTTAGGTCGTGTAGCGGGAGGGCCCTACAATGAGCAGTTCTTC
CASSLGRVAGGPYNEQFF
>17|TRBJ2-7|-|-|TRBV10-3
TGTGCCATCAGTGAGCCCGGTGGGGAGCGGAGATGGTACGAGCAGTACTTC
CAISEPGGERRWYEQYF
>15|TRBJ2-3|few|TRBD1|TRBV5-1
TGCGCCAGCAGCTTCTTACAGGGGGGAACAGATACGCAGTATTTT
CASSFLQGGTDTQYF
>18|TRBJ2-1|-|-|TRBV7-9
TGTGCCAGCAGCTTAGCGCAGGCACTCCCGAGCTCCTACAATGAGCAGTTCTTC
CASSLAQALPSSYNEQFF
>15|TRBJ1-2|-|-|TRBV6-5
TGTGCCAGCAGTTACTCGAATAAGCCTTCCTATGGCTACACCTTC
CASSYSNKPSYGYTF
>16|TRBJ2-1|-|-|TRBV10-3
TGTGCCATCAGTGAAGGGTACGGGAGTCGCTACAATGAGCAGTTCTTC
CAISEGYGSRYNEQFF
>13|TRBJ2-1|-|-|TRBV27
TGTGCCAGCACTCCTCTCGGGATCAATGAGCAGTTCTTC
CASTPLGINEQFF
>16|TRBJ1-2|-|TRBD1|TRBV4-3
TGCGCCAGCAGCCCACGTACAGGGGAACCTAACTATGGCTACACCTTC
CASSPRTGEPNYGYTF
>11|TRBJ2-7|once|-|TRBV6-5
TGTGCCAGCAGTTGGGAATACGAGCAGTACTTC
CASSWEYEQYF
>11|TRBJ1-2|medium-sized|-|TRBV19
TGTGCCACTCTGGATTTTTATGGCTACACCTTC
CATLDFYGYTF